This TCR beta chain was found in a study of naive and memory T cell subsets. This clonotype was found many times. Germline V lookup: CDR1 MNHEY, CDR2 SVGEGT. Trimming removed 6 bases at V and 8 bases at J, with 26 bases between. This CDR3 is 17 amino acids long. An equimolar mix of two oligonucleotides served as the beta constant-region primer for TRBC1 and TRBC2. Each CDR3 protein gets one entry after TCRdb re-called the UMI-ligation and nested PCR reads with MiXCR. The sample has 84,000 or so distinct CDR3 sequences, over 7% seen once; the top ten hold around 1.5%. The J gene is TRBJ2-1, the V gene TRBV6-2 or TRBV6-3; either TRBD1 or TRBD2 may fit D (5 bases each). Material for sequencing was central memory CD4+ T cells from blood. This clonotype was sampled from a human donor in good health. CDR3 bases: TGTGCCAGCAGCGGAGGAGGAAAAGGGGCCGGTAGCCATGAGCAGTTCTTC. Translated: CASSGGGKGAGSHEQFF.